These 4 T cell receptor beta chains originate from one sample sequenced in a study of T-cell reconstitution after alpha-beta-depleted transplantation in children. As it was prepared, the TCRbeta library received unique molecular identifiers. TCRdb re-called the PCR reads through MiXCR, storing one row per CDR3 protein. The sample consists of approximately 400,000 distinct CDR3 sequences, approximately 10% of them appearing once. The sequencing used PBMCs from the stem cell graft donor, collected from the stem cell graft. The receptors here all came from a human donor who donated a stem cell graft to a child with acute myeloid leukemia.

This clonotype was seen a handful of times. This chain links TRBV6-4 with TRBJ1-6, with TRBD1 identical over 11 bases. This CDR3 comprises 15 residues. The germline CDR1 and CDR2 sequences are MRHNA and SNTAGT. V was pared by 4 bases and J by 11 bases, with 7 bases of the junction left unmatched. The DNA for the CDR3 is TGTGCCAGCAGTGTCGGGACAGGGGGGGAAACACCCCTCCACTTT. As protein: CASSVGTGGETPLHF.

The CDR3 is CASKLRDSYNEQFF. CDR3 nucleotide sequence: TGCGCCAGCAAGCTACGAGACAGCTACAATGAGCAGTTCTTC. The V and J genes are TRBV5-1 and TRBJ2-1; D might be TRBD1 (5 bases). Germline assignment: CDR1 SGHRS and CDR2 YFSETQ. The CDR3 covers 14 residues. Trimming removed 6 bases from V and 3 bases from J, with 13 bases in between. The full variable domain, with the rest looked up from reference TRBV5-1 and TRBJ2-1, is KAGVTQTPRYLIKTRGQQVTLSCSPISGHRSVSWYQQTPGQGLQFLFEYFSETQRNKGNFPGRFSGRQFSNSRSEMNVSTLELGDSALYLCASKLRDSYNEQFFGPGTRLTVL.

The chain is built from TRBV20-1 and TRBJ2-1; the match to TRBD2 covers 11 bases. The CDR3 is 15 amino acids. CDR1 is DFQATT, CDR2 SNEGSKA, per germline (reference sequence). V lost 3 bases, J lost 10 bases, and 11 bases stayed unmatched. The CDR3 sequence is CSASVTLAGGKEQFF. The DNA of the CDR3 is TGCAGTGCTAGCGTAACCCTAGCGGGAGGTAAGGAGCAGTTCTTC.

V is TRBV2 and J is TRBJ2-5, with D tentatively TRBD1 (6 bases). The CDR3 loop spans 14 amino acids. V dropped 2 bases and J dropped 5 bases, with 12 bases sitting between them. Per the germline V gene, CDR1 is SNHLY and CDR2 is FYNNEI. The CDR3 sequence: CASSELDRRETQYF. The DNA for the CDR3 is TGTGCCAGCAGTGAATTGGACAGACGGGAGACCCAGTACTTC.